The 20 T cell receptor beta chains below all came from one sample that was sequenced in a study of early T cells in non-severe SARS-CoV-2 infection. TCRdb recomputed calls from the 5' RACE reads with MiXCR, one row per CDR3 protein. The profile shows more than 80,000 distinct CDR3 sequences, roughly 15% of them singletons. Sequencing used whole blood. Receptors were obtained from an adult who was a healthcare worker with PCR-confirmed SARS-CoV-2 infection or an uninfected control (not recorded which).

This clonotype was counted between two and nine times. The V and J genes are TRBV4-1 and TRBJ1-1; no clear D gene. The CDR3 consists of 14 residues. V gave up 6 bases and J gave up 1 base, with 12 bases separating them. Germline V gene lookup returns CDR1 MGHRA and CDR2 YSYEKL. The CDR3 DNA reads as TGCGCCAGCAGAGGCGCGGACGCGAACACTGAAGCTTTCTTT. Its protein product is CASRGADANTEAFF.

The V gene is TRBV11-2, the J gene TRBJ2-1; 10 nucleotides line up with TRBD1. Germline CDR1 and CDR2: SGHAT and FQNNGV. Trimming took 5 bases from V and 8 from J; bases not matched to a gene: 15. The length of the CDR3 is 17 residues. Here the CDR3 DNA reads TGTGCCAGCAGCCCTAGGACGGAGGGACAGGGGTTTTATGAGCAGTTCTTC. Translation gives CASSPRTEGQGFYEQFF.

In its sample, this clonotype was seen many times. V is TRBV24-1 and J is TRBJ1-1; no clear D. This CDR3 has 13 residues. V gave up 5 bases and J gave up 1 base, with 7 bases separating them. The germline V gene has CDR1 KGHDR and CDR2 SFDVKD. The DNA of the CDR3 is TGTGCCACCAGTGTCCAACAGAACACTGAAGCTTTCTTT. This sequence encodes CATSVQQNTEAFF.

At least ten counts were recorded for this clonotype. J is TRBJ1-5 and V is TRBV11-2; D is unresolved. This CDR3 has 15 residues. CDR1 is SGHAT and CDR2 is FQNNGV in the germline V gene. V was shortened by 0 bases and J by 3 bases, with 9 bases between the two germline ends. The CDR3 sequence is CASSLDLPPNQPQHF. The CDR3 nucleotides read TGTGCCAGCAGCTTAGATCTGCCCCCCAATCAGCCCCAGCATTTT.

This clonotype was found a few times. The chain is built from TRBV10-3 and TRBJ2-5; 8 bases are shared with TRBD1. The germline CDR1 and CDR2 sequences are ENHRY and SYGVKD. After removal of 10 bases from V and 3 bases from J, the junction contained 4 bases not matched to a gene. The CDR3 extends over 12 amino acids. Here the CDR3 reads CATQGDEETQYF. CDR3 sequence (DNA): TGTGCCACACAGGGGGACGAAGAGACCCAGTACTTC.

J is TRBJ1-5 and V is TRBV6-1; 9 nucleotides line up with TRBD1. The V segment lost 3 bases and the J segment 11 bases; nucleotides outside the gene matches: 20. There are 18 residues in the CDR3. Germline assignment: CDR1 MNHNS and CDR2 SASEGT. The CDR3, as DNA: TGTGCCAGCAGTGAGCGTTCCGGGACAGGGATCACAGTCCGTACCCAGCATTTT. This sequence encodes CASSERSGTGITVRTQHF.

V usage is TRBV7-9 and J usage is TRBJ2-3; unclear D gene. V was pared by 5 bases and J by 0 bases, with 12 bases between. CDR1 is SEHNR and CDR2 is FQNEAQ in the germline V gene (reference sequence). CDR3 length: 15 amino acids. The chain's CDR3 is CASSPEYPSTDTQYF. The CDR3 coding sequence is TGTGCCAGCAGCCCAGAATACCCCAGCACAGATACGCAGTATTTT.

This clonotype came up a few times. J is TRBJ2-5 and V is TRBV28, with D hard to call. Trimming removed 4 bases at V and 0 bases at J, with 18 bases between. The CDR3 consists of 17 residues. Looked up from germline, CDR1 is MDHEN and CDR2 is SYDVKM. CDR3 DNA sequence: TGTGCCAGCAGTTACATTGGGTCTACACCTTACCAAGAGACCCAGTACTTC. This translates into CASSYIGSTPYQETQYF.

This clonotype was observed at least ten times. This chain uses TRBV6-2 or TRBV6-3 with TRBJ2-3, with 8 nucleotides matching TRBD2. V dropped 7 bases and J dropped 0; count of bases not matched to a gene: 3. The CDR3 has 14 residues. Germline CDR1 reads MNHEY; CDR2 reads SVGEGT. CDR3 DNA: TGTGCCAGCAACCTAGCGGGTAGCACAGATACGCAGTATTTT. Protein sequence: CASNLAGSTDTQYF.

V usage is TRBV6-2 or TRBV6-3 and J usage is TRBJ2-7; D remains unclear. The V and J ends lost 0 bases and 3 bases respectively, with 9 bases between them. Germline V gene data show CDR1 as MNHEY and CDR2 as SVGEGT. The CDR3 is 14 residues long. This chain's CDR3 is CASSYSWQNYEQYF. The CDR3 DNA follows: TGTGCCAGCAGTTACTCTTGGCAAAACTACGAGCAGTACTTC.

This chain links TRBV7-9 with TRBJ2-7; no firm D call. This CDR3 is 12 amino acids long. CDR1 is SEHNR, CDR2 FQNEAQ, per germline (reference sequence). V lost 5 bases to trimming and J lost 3 bases, with 8 bases between them. CDR3 sequence reads: CASSPSYYEQYF. CDR3 coding DNA: TGTGCCAGCAGCCCATCATACTACGAGCAGTACTTC.

This clonotype was detected a few times. The chain joins TRBV12-3 or TRBV12-4 to TRBJ2-3; D is unclear. The V end lost 3 bases, the J end lost 2 bases, and 9 bases lay between the germline ends. This CDR3 region has 14 residues. CDR3 nucleotides: TGTGCCAGCAGTTTGGTGGATTCCACAGATACGCAGTATTTT. This gives the protein CASSLVDSTDTQYF.

This clonotype was seen a few times. V gene TRBV12-3 or TRBV12-4 combines with J gene TRBJ1-4; D is perhaps TRBD1 (6 bases). The CDR3 loop spans 13 amino acids. The V end was cut by 3 bases, the J end by 10 bases, with 12 bases between. CDR3 protein: CASSFLGAGKLFF. The CDR3, as DNA: TGTGCCAGCAGTTTCCTGGGGGCGGGAAAACTGTTTTTT.

V and J are TRBV20-1 and TRBJ1-1; possible D gene TRBD1, 6 bases. CDR1 and CDR2 (germline): DFQATT, SNEGSKA (reference sequence). The CDR3 spans 15 residues. The V and J ends lost 0 bases and 8 bases respectively, with 19 bases between them. Here the CDR3 reads CSARDAGGLTAEAFF. In DNA form, the CDR3 reads TGCAGTGCTAGAGATGCTGGGGGGCTAACCGCGGAAGCTTTCTTT.

This clonotype was found many times. The chain carries TRBV20-1 and TRBJ2-5; D is undetermined. CDR3 length: 15 residues. Germline V gene lookup returns CDR1 DFQATT and CDR2 SNEGSKA (reference sequence). The V end lost 0 bases, the J end lost 0 bases, and 11 bases lay between the germline ends. The CDR3 coding sequence is TGCAGTGCTAGAGACGTAGGAAAGTACCAAGAGACCCAGTACTTC. This translates into CSARDVGKYQETQYF.

The rearrangement links TRBV10-3 to TRBJ2-1; D ambiguous. Germline V gene sequence: CDR1 ENHRY, CDR2 SYGVKD. The CDR3 runs 12 residues. V was clipped by 4 bases and J by 12 bases, with 13 bases between them. The CDR3 loop is CAISGVLSRQFF. The CDR3 coding sequence is TGTGCCATCAGTGGGGTTTTGTCCCGGCAGTTCTTC.

This clonotype appeared many times. V usage is TRBV9 and J usage is TRBJ1-1; D remains unclear. The V gene's germline CDR1 is SGDLS and CDR2 YYNGEE. Trimming cost V 3 bases and J 3 bases, with 15 bases left between them. The length of the CDR3 is 15 residues. CDR3 nucleotides: TGTGCCAGCAGCGGTCATCAAAGGCCGTACACTGAAGCTTTCTTT. Amino acids: CASSGHQRPYTEAFF. Based on the CDR3 plus reference TRBV9 and TRBJ1-1, the full variable domain is DSGVTQTPKHLITATGQRVTLRCSPRSGDLSVYWYQQSLDQGLQFLIQYYNGEERAKGNILERFSAQQFPDLHSELNLSSLELGDSALYFCASSGHQRPYTEAFFGQGTRLTVV.

This clonotype was observed at least ten times. The J gene is TRBJ2-3, the V gene TRBV7-2, with no clear D. Germline V gene lookup returns CDR1 SGHTA and CDR2 FQGNSA. The V end lost 1 base, the J end lost 4 bases, and 12 bases lay between the germline ends. This CDR3 spans 15 amino acids. For the CDR3, the DNA is TGTGCCAGCAGCTTAGGGCTAACCCAATCAGATACGCAGTATTTT. Translated: CASSLGLTQSDTQYF.

This clonotype was counted only a few times. The chain employs TRBV6-2 or TRBV6-3 and TRBJ2-1, with 7 bases matching TRBD2. The germline V gene encodes CDR1 MNHEY and CDR2 SVGEGT. CDR3 length: 16 residues. The J segment lost 8 bases and the V segment lost 4 bases, leaving 14 bases of the junction unmatched. CDR3 in amino acids: CASSSSVGREIDEQFF. CDR3 DNA: TGTGCCAGCAGTTCCTCCGTGGGGCGGGAGATCGATGAGCAGTTCTTC.

This clonotype was picked up a small number of times. The chain couples TRBV7-2 to TRBJ2-1, with TRBD2 matching over 15 bases. Trimming cost V 4 bases and J 14 bases; bases outside gene matches: 6. CDR1 is SGHTA and CDR2 is FQGNSA in the germline V gene. The CDR3 covers 14 residues. The CDR3 here is CASSSGLAGGLEFF. The DNA for the CDR3 is TGTGCCAGCAGCTCCGGACTAGCGGGGGGGCTCGAGTTCTTC.